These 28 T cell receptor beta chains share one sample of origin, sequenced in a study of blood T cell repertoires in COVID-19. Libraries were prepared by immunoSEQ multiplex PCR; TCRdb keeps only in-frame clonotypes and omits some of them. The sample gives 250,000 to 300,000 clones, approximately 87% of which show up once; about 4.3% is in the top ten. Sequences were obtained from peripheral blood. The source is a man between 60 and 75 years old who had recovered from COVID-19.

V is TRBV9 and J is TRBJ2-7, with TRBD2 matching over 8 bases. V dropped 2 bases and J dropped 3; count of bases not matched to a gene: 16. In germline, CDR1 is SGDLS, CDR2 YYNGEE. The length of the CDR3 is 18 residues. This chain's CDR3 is CASSVSMGVPGLVYEQYF. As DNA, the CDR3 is TGTGCCAGCAGCGTCAGCATGGGAGTCCCGGGACTAGTCTACGAGCAGTACTTC. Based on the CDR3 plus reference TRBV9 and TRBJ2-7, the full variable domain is DSGVTQTPKHLITATGQRVTLRCSPRSGDLSVYWYQQSLDQGLQFLIQYYNGEERAKGNILERFSAQQFPDLHSELNLSSLELGDSALYFCASSVSMGVPGLVYEQYFGPGTRLTVT.

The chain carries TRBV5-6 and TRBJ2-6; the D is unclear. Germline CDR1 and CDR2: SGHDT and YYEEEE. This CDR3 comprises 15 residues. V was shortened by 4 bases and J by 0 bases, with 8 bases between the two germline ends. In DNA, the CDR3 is TGTGCCAGCAGCCCACCCAGCTCTGGGGCCAACGTCCTGACTTTC. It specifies CASSPPSSGANVLTF.

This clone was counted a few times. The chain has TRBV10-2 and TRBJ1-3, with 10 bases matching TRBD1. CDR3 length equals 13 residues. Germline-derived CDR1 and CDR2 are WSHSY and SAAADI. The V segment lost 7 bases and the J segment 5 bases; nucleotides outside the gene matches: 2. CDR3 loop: CASKTGGRNTIYF. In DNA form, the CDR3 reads TGCGCCAGCAAGACAGGGGGCCGAAACACCATATATTTT.

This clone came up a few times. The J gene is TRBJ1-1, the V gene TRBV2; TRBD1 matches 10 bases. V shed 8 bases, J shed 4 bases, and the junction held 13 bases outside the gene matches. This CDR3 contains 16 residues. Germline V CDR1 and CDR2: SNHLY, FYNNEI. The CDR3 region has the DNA TGTGCCAGCCATAGTGGAGAGGGACAGGGGAGCACTGAAGCTTTCTTT. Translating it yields CASHSGEGQGSTEAFF.

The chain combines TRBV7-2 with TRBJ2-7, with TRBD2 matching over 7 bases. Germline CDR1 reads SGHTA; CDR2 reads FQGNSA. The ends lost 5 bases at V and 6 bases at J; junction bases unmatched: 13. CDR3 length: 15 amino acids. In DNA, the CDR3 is TGTGCCAGCAGCCTAGGTGGTGGCGGGGGACGCGAGCAGTACTTC. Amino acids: CASSLGGGGGREQYF.

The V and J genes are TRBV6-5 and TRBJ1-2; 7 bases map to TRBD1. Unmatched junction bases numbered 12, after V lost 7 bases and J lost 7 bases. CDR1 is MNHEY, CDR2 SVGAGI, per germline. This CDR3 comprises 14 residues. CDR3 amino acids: CASIRSTGLFGYTF. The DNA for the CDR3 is TGTGCCAGCATTCGGTCGACAGGGCTTTTTGGCTACACCTTC.

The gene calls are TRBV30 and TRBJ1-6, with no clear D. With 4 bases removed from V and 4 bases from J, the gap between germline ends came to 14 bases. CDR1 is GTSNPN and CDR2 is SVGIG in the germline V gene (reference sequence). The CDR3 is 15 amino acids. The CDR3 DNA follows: TGTGCCTGGACCGTGGGAGTTGGGTATAATTCACCCCTCCACTTT. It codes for CAWTVGVGYNSPLHF.

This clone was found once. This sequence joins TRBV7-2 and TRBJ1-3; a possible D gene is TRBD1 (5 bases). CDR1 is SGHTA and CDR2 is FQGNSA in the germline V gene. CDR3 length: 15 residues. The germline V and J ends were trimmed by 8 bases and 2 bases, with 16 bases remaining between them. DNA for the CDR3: TGTGCCAGCTCTCCGCGGGGGGGAACTGGAAACACCATATATTTT. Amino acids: CASSPRGGTGNTIYF.

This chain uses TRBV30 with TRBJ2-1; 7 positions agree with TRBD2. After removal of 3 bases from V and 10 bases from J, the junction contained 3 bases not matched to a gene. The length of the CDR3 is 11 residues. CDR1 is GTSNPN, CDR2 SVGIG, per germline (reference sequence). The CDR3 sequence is CAWSAGGEQFF. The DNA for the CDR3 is TGTGCCTGGAGCGCCGGGGGGGAGCAGTTCTTC. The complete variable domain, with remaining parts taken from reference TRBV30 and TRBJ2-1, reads SQTIHQWPATLVQPVGSPLSLECTVEGTSNPNLYWYRQAAGRGLQLLFYSVGIGQISSEVPQNLSASRPQDRQFILSSKKLLLSDSGFYLCAWSAGGEQFFGPGTRLTVL.

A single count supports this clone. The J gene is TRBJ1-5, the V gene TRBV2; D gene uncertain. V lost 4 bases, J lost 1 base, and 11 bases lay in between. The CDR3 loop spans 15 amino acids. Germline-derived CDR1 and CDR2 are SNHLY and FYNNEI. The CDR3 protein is CASSVRSVSNQPQHF. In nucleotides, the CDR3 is TGTGCCAGCAGTGTTCGGAGTGTCAGCAATCAGCCCCAGCATTTT.

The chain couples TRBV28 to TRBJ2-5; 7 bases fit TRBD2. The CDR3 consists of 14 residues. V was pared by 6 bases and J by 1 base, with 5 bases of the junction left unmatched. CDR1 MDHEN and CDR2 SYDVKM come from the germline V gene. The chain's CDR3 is CASSLGTIQETQYF. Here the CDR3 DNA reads TGTGCCAGCAGCCTCGGGACTATCCAAGAGACCCAGTACTTC. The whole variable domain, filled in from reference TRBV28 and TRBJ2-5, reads DVKVTQSSRYLVKRTGEKVFLECVQDMDHENMFWYRQDPGLGLRLIYFSYDVKMKEKGDIPEGYSVSREKKERFSLILESASTNQTSMYLCASSLGTIQETQYFGPGTRLLVL.

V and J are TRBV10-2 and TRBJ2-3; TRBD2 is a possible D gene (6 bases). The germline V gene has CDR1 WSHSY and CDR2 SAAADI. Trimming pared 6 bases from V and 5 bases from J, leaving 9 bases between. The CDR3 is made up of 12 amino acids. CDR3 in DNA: TGCGCCAGCAGCACCGGGGGAGATACGCAGTATTTT. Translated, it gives CASSTGGDTQYF.

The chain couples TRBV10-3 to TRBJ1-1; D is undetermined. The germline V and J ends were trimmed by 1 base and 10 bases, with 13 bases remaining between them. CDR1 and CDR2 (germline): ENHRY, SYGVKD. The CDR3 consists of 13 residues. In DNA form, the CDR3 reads TGTGCCATCAGTGAGTATGGGCAGTCTCGAGCTTTCTTT. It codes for CAISEYGQSRAFF.

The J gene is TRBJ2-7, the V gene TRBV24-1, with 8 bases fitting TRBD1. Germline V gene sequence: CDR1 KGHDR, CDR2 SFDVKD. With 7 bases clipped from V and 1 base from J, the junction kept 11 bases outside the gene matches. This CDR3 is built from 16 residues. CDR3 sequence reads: CATRFPSGGGSYEQYF. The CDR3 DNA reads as TGTGCCACCAGGTTTCCCTCAGGGGGCGGTTCCTACGAGCAGTACTTC.

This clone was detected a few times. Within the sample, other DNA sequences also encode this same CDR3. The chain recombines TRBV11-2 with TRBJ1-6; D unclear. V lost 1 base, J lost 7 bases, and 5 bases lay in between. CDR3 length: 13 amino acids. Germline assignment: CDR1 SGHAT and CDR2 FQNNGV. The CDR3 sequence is CASSLVRNSPLHF. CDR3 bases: TGTGCCAGCAGCTTAGTCCGGAATTCACCCCTCCACTTT.

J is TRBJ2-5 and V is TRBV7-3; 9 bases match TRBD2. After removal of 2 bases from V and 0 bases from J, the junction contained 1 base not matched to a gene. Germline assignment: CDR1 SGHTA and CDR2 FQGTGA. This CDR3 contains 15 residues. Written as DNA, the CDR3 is TGTGCCAGCAGCTTAGCGGGGGGGTACCAAGAGACCCAGTACTTC. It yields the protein CASSLAGGYQETQYF.

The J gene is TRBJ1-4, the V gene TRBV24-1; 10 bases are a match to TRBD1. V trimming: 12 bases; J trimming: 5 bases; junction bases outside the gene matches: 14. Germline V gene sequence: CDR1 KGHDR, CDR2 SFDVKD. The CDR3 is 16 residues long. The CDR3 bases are TGTGCCGAGCAGGGGGGTGGGGGACAGGGGAATGAAAAACTGTTTTTT. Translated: CAEQGGGGQGNEKLFF.

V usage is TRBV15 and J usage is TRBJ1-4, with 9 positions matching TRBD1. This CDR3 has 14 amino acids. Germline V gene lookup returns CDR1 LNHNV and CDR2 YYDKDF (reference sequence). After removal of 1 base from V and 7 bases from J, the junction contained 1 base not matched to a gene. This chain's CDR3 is CATSRVQGAEKLFF. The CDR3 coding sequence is TGTGCCACCAGCAGAGTACAGGGGGCTGAAAAACTGTTTTTT. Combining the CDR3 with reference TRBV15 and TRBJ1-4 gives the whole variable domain DAMVIQNPRYQVTQFGKPVTLSCSQTLNHNVMYWYQQKSSQAPKLLFHYYDKDFNNEADTPDNFQSRRPNTSFCFLDIRSPGLGDTAMYLCATSRVQGAEKLFFGSGTQLSVL.

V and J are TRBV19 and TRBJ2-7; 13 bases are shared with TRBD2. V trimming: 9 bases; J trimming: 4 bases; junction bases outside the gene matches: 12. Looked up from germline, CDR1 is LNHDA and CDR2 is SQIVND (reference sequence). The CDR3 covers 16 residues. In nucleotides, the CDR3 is TGTGCCAGCACGGGGACTAGCGGGGTAATCAGTTACGAGCAGTACTTC. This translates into CASTGTSGVISYEQYF.

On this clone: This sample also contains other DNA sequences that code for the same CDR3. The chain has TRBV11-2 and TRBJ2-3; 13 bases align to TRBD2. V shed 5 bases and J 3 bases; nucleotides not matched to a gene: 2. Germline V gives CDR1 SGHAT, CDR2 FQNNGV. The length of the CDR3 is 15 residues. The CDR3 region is CASSRLAGGTDTQYF. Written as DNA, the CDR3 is TGTGCCAGCAGCCGACTAGCGGGAGGAACAGATACGCAGTATTTT.

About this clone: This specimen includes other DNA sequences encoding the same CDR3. The CDR3 sequence is CASSYGQGSGNTIYF. The CDR3 bases are TGTGCCAGCAGTTACGGACAGGGCTCTGGAAACACCATATATTTT. The chain combines TRBV6-5 with TRBJ1-3, with TRBD1 identical over 8 bases. The germline CDR1 and CDR2 sequences are MNHEY and SVGAGI. This CDR3 is 15 amino acids long. Unmatched junction bases numbered 0, after V lost 2 bases and J lost 0 bases.

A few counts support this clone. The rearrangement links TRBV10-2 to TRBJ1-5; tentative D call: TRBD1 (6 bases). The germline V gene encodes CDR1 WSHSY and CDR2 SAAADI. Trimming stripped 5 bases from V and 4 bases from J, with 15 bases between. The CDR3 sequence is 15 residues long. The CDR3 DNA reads TGCGCCAGCAGTCGTTCACAGGGCCGGAATCAGCCCCAGCATTTT. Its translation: CASSRSQGRNQPQHF.

The CDR3 protein is CASSPRTSGRTYEQYF. The CDR3 coding sequence is TGTGCCAGTAGTCCCCGGACTAGCGGGAGGACCTACGAGCAGTACTTC. The rearrangement links TRBV19 to TRBJ2-7, with 14 bases lining up with TRBD2. Looked up from germline, CDR1 is LNHDA and CDR2 is SQIVND (reference sequence). V lost 5 bases to trimming and J lost 2 bases; unmatched junction nucleotides: 5. CDR3 length: 16 amino acids.

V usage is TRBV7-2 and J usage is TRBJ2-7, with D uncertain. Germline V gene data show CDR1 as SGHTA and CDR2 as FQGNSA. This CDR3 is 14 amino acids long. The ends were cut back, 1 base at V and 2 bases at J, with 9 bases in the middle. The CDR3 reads CASSLGVQTYEQYF. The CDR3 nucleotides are TGTGCCAGCAGCTTAGGAGTCCAAACCTACGAGCAGTACTTC.

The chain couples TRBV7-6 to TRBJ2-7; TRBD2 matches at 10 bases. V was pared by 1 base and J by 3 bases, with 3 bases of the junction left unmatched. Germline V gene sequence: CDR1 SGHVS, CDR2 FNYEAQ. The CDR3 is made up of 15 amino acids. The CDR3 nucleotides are TGTGCCAGCAGCTTAGTAGCGGGAGGTGGCTACGAGCAGTACTTC. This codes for CASSLVAGGGYEQYF.

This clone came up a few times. The CDR3 loop is CAWSVGGPYEQYF. DNA for the CDR3: TGTGCCTGGAGTGTAGGCGGGCCCTACGAGCAGTACTTC. The chain carries TRBV30 and TRBJ2-7, with D possibly matching TRBD2 (5 bases). CDR1 and CDR2 from the germline V gene are GTSNPN and SVGIG (reference sequence). This CDR3 is 13 amino acids long. The V end lost 0 bases, the J end lost 2 bases, and 8 bases lay between the germline ends. Together with reference TRBV30 and TRBJ2-7, the CDR3 gives the full variable domain: SQTIHQWPATLVQPVGSPLSLECTVEGTSNPNLYWYRQAAGRGLQLLFYSVGIGQISSEVPQNLSASRPQDRQFILSSKKLLLSDSGFYLCAWSVGGPYEQYFGPGTRLTVT.

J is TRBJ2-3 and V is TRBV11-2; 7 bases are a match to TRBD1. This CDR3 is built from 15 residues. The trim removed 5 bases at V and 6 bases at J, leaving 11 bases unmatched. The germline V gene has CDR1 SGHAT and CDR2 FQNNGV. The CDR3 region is CASSQGDRVGDTQYF. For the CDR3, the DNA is TGTGCCAGCAGCCAGGGGGATAGGGTAGGGGATACGCAGTATTTT.

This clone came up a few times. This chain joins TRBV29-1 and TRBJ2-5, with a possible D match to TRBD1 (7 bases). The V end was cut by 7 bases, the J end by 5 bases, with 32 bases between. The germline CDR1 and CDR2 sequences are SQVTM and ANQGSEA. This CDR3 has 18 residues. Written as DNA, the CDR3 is TGCAGCGCTCAACAAACAAGGATGAGGGCAGGGGGGACGGAGACCCAGTACTTC. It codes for CSAQQTRMRAGGTETQYF.